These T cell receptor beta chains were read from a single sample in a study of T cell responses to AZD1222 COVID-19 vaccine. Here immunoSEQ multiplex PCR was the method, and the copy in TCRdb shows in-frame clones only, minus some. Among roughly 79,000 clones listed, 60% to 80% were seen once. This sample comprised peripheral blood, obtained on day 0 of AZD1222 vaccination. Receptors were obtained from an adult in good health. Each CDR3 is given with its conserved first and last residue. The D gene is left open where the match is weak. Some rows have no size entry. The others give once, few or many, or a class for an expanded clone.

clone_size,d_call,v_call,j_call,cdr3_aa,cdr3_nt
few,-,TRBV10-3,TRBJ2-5,CAISSARSDKETQYF,TGTGCCATCAGTTCTGCACGCTCAGACAAGGAGACCCAGTACTTC
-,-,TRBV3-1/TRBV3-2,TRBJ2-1,CASSQVFNEQFF,TGTGCCAGCAGCCAGGTTTTCAATGAGCAGTTCTTC
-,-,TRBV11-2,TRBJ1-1,CASRPLTGKAEAFF,TGTGCCAGCAGACCTCTTACAGGGAAGGCTGAAGCTTTCTTT
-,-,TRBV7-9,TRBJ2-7,CASTLDREYEQYF,TGTGCCAGCACCCTCGACAGAGAGTACGAGCAGTACTTC
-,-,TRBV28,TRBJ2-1,CASSFYKVGTYNEQFF,TGTGCCAGCAGTTTTTATAAAGTTGGGACCTACAATGAGCAGTTCTTC
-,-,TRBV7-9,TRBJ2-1,CASSLATDYNEQFF,TGTGCCAGCAGCTTAGCGACGGATTACAATGAGCAGTTCTTC
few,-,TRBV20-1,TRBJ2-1,CSAQNNEQFF,TGCAGTGCGCAGAACAATGAGCAGTTCTTC
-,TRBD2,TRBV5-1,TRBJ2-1,CASSETSGSSYNEQFF,TGCGCCAGCAGCGAAACTAGCGGGAGCTCCTACAATGAGCAGTTCTTC
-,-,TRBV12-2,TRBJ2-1,CASRVMGLENEQFF,TGTGCAAGTCGCGTAATGGGACTAGAAAATGAGCAGTTCTTC
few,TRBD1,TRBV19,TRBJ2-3,CASTRTGGSDTQYF,TGTGCCAGTACCCGGACAGGGGGCAGCGATACGCAGTATTTT
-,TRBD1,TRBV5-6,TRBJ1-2,CASSLYAGGFYGYTF,TGTGCCAGCAGCTTGTACGCAGGGGGCTTCTATGGCTACACCTTC
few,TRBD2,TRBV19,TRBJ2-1,CASSPSGNTYNEQFF,TGTGCCAGTAGTCCAAGCGGGAATACCTACAATGAGCAGTTCTTC
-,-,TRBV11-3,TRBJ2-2,CASSPPGAETTGELFF,TGTGCCAGCAGCCCCCCCGGGGCCGAAACGACCGGGGAGCTGTTTTTT
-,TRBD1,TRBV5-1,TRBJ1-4,CASTMGQGGEKLFF,TGCGCCAGCACTATGGGACAGGGCGGCGAAAAACTGTTTTTT
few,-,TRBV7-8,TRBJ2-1,CASSREWGSYNEQFF,TGTGCCAGCAGCCGGGAATGGGGCTCCTACAATGAGCAGTTCTTC
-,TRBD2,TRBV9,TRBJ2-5,CASSVTSGRTQETQYF,TGTGCCAGCAGCGTCACTAGCGGGAGAACCCAAGAGACCCAGTACTTC
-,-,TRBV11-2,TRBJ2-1,CASSFDGAGEQFF,TGTGCCAGCAGCTTCGACGGAGCTGGGGAGCAGTTCTTC
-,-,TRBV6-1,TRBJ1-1,CASSDRRRMTSNTEAFF,TGTGCCAGCAGTGATAGAAGGAGAATGACATCGAACACTGAAGCTTTCTTT
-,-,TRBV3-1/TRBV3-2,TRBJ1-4,CASSQRGLTNEKLFF,TGTGCCAGCAGCCAGAGGGGTCTAACTAATGAAAAACTGTTTTTT
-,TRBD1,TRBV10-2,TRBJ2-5,CASRGQGRETQYF,TGCGCCAGCAGGGGACAGGGGAGAGAGACCCAGTACTTC
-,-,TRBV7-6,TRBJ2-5,CASSSGSSIADQYF,TGTGCCAGCAGCTCCGGATCGTCTATTGCGGACCAGTACTTC
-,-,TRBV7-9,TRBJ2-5,CAGLSAETQYF,TGTGCGGGTCTCTCAGCAGAGACCCAGTACTTC
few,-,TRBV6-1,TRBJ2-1,CASSDYGGPNLNEQFF,TGTGCCAGCAGTGACTACGGGGGCCCAAACCTCAATGAGCAGTTCTTC
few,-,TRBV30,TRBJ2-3,CASARAPDTQYF,TGTGCCTCCGCGCGGGCTCCCGATACGCAGTATTTT
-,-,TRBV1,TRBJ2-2,CTSSQDREEAGVSGELFF,TGCACCAGCAGCCAAGATCGTGAGGAGGCGGGAGTATCCGGGGAGCTGTTTTTT
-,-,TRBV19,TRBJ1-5,CASSISGTDLYQPQHF,TGTGCCAGTAGTATTTCCGGGACGGACCTTTATCAGCCCCAGCATTTT
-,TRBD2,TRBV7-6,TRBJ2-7,CASSLDPPGLAGVSYEQYF,TGTGCCAGCAGCTTAGACCCCCCCGGGCTAGCGGGTGTCTCCTACGAGCAGTACTTC
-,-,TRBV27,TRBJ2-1,CASKRALIYDEQFF,TGTGCCAGCAAAAGGGCCTTAATTTACGATGAGCAGTTCTTC
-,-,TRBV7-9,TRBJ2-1,CASSLESQEQFF,TGTGCCAGCAGCTTAGAGTCGCAGGAGCAGTTCTTC
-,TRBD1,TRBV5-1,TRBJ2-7,CASSFSETGFIPYEQYF,TGCGCCAGCAGCTTCTCTGAGACAGGGTTTATTCCCTACGAGCAGTACTTC
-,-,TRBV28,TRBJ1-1,CASSSLMDTEAFF,TGTGCCAGCAGTTCCTTAATGGACACTGAAGCTTTCTTT
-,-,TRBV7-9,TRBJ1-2,CASSLGGASFYGYTF,TGTGCCAGCAGCTTAGGCGGAGCCTCGTTCTATGGCTACACCTTC
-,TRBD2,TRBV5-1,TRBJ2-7,CASSDPLAGYGEQYF,TGCGCCAGCAGCGACCCACTAGCGGGCTACGGCGAGCAGTACTTC
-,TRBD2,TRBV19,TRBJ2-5,CASTQTSGSVETQYF,TGTGCCAGTACCCAGACTAGCGGGAGTGTGGAGACCCAGTACTTC
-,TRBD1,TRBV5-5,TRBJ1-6,CASIPGQGSSPLHF,TGTGCCAGCATACCAGGACAGGGGTCATCACCCCTCCACTTT
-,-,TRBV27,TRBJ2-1,CASSLSGLYNEQFF,TGTGCCAGCAGTTTATCAGGCCTTTACAATGAGCAGTTCTTC
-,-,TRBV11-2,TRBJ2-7,CASSLDSYSYEQYF,TGTGCCAGCAGCTTAGATTCCTACTCCTACGAGCAGTACTTC
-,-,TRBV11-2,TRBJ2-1,CASRSVRAPQGQFF,TGTGCCAGCCGCTCCGTACGAGCTCCCCAGGGGCAGTTCTTC
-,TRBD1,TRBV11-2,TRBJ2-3,CASSLATTGVGTDTQYF,TGTGCCAGCAGCTTAGCAACGACAGGGGTTGGCACAGATACGCAGTATTTT
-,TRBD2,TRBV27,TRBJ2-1,CASLAGGRGYNEQFF,TGTGCCAGCCTAGCAGGCGGGAGGGGATACAATGAGCAGTTCTTC
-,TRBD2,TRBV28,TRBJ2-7,CASSLGTSGRKYF,TGTGCCAGCAGTCTCGGGACTAGCGGGAGAAAATACTTC
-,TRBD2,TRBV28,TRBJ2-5,CASSLRGLAGQETQYF,TGTGCCAGCAGTTTACGGGGTCTAGCGGGACAAGAGACCCAGTACTTC
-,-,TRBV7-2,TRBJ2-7,CASSLSGGGISYEQYF,TGTGCCAGCAGCTTATCGGGCGGAGGGATCTCCTACGAGCAGTACTTC
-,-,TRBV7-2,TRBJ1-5,CASSLAGGLNQPQHF,TGTGCCAGCAGCTTAGCGGGGGGGCTCAATCAGCCCCAGCATTTT
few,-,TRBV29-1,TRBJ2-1,CSVVLYNEQFF,TGCAGCGTTGTCCTCTACAATGAGCAGTTCTTC
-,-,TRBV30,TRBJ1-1,CAWRVPMRSEAFF,TGTGCCTGGAGGGTCCCGATGAGGTCTGAAGCTTTCTTT
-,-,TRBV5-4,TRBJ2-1,CASSPSINSYNEQFF,TGTGCCAGCAGCCCATCTATTAACTCCTACAATGAGCAGTTCTTC
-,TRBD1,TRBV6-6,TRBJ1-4,CASSPPGGGEKLFF,TGTGCCAGCAGTCCCCCAGGGGGCGGTGAAAAACTGTTTTTT
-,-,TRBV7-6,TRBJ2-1,CASSPNPAQGPSYNEQFF,TGTGCCAGCAGCCCCAATCCCGCGCAGGGACCATCCTACAATGAGCAGTTCTTC
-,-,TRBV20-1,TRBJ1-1,CSARDGTQAFF,TGCAGTGCTAGAGATGGGACTCAAGCTTTCTTT
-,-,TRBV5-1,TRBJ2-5,CASSLSASAQETQYF,TGCGCCAGCAGCTTGAGCGCTAGCGCACAAGAGACCCAGTACTTC
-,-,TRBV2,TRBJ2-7,CASARGAGSYEQYF,TGTGCCAGCGCTCGGGGGGCCGGCTCCTACGAGCAGTACTTC
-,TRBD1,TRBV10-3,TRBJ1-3,CAISPAGQGTGNTIYF,TGTGCCATCAGTCCTGCGGGACAGGGCACCGGAAACACCATATATTTT
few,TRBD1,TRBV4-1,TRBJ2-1,CASSQKDREYNEQFF,TGCGCCAGCAGCCAAAAGGACAGGGAGTACAATGAGCAGTTCTTC
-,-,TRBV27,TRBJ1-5,CASRSHGSNQPQHF,TGTGCCAGCAGATCCCATGGAAGCAATCAGCCCCAGCATTTT